This paragraph covers one T cell receptor beta chain sequence. Its antigen is not identified. These data belong to a study of CD8+ T cells in alopecia areata. Points from the study as a whole: Lesional scalp, notably in alopecia totalis/universalis, had clonality above that of normal scalp.

cDNA serving as the sequencing template came from extracted, reverse transcribed RNA. This table comes from immunoSEQ multiplex PCR, and its TCRdb copy is limited to in-frame clones, with some not included. The table has some 130,000 clones, more than 40% seen once. Treatment denoted: oral pan-JAK inhibitor, 5-10 mg twice daily. Lesional scalp punch biopsies and peripheral blood came from alopecia areata patients. Germline V CDR1 and CDR2: SQVTM, ANQGSEA. The CDR3 has 13 amino acids. V lost 5 bases and J 5 bases, leaving 13 bases between the germline ends. Sequencing used CD4+ T cells sorted from blood, obtained at week 4, from a patient treated with tofacitinib. The TCR was taken from a human donor with alopecia areata. The rearrangement uses TRBV29-1 and TRBJ1-5; D possibly corresponds to TRBD1 (5 bases). The CDR3 reads CSVKGDGDQPQHF. In nucleotides, the CDR3 is TGCAGCGTTAAAGGGGACGGGGATCAGCCCCAGCATTTT.